There are many counts of the clone carrying this TCR beta chain. The genomic DNA TCR beta CDR3 region underwent two rounds of multiplex PCR. Used in first-round PCR were primers specific to each TRBV and TRBJ gene. A single record per CDR3 protein comes from TCRdb applying MiXCR to the multiplex PCR reads. The table lists roughly 14,000 distinct CDR3 sequences, 25% to 30% of them singletons. With two time points in the design, roughly 6 milliliters of peripheral blood were drawn at each one. The data stem from a study of prognosis after radiotherapy for stage I lung cancer. About the research overall: Tumor types were squamous cell carcinoma in several patients, adenocarcinoma in some twelve. After radiotherapy, distant metastases were seen in a handful of patients (median roughly 7 months), and no significant progression was seen in roughly 15.

The germline V gene has CDR1 SGDLS and CDR2 YYNGEE. This CDR3 comprises 15 residues. With V trimmed by 4 bases and J by 0 bases, 5 bases remained unmatched. The TCR was taken from a donor aged 50 or older with non-small cell lung cancer. The rearrangement joins TRBV9 to TRBJ2-3, with TRBD2 matching over 7 bases. Sequenced material: PBMCs, taken before or after stereotactic body radiation therapy (not recorded which). The CDR3 reads CASSLSGTSTDTQYF. In DNA form, the CDR3 reads TGTGCCAGCAGCCTGAGCGGGACTAGCACAGATACGCAGTATTTT.